The 25 T cell receptor beta chains given below trace back to one sample, sequenced in a study of T-cell memory formation after mild COVID-19. TCRdb processed the 5' RACE reads anew with MiXCR; each CDR3 protein has one entry. Among hundreds of thousands of distinct CDR3 sequences listed, around a quarter were seen once. The sequenced sample consisted of PBMCs or a T cell subset sorted from them (not recorded which). These receptors originate from an adult woman who had mild COVID-19 (a few samples of this study predate the infection). Cell type and time point are not known.

The V call is TRBV20-1, the J call TRBJ2-3; D is undetermined. Germline CDR1 and CDR2: DFQATT and SNEGSKA (reference sequence). The CDR3 length is 14 residues. Trimming took 3 bases from V and 4 from J, leaving 14 bases between them. The CDR3 reads CSARGSTLSDTQYF. The DNA of the CDR3 is TGCAGTGCTAGGGGGTCTACCCTGTCAGATACGCAGTATTTT.

This chain uses TRBV12-3 or TRBV12-4 with TRBJ1-1, with D unclear. Trimming took 2 bases from V and 3 from J, leaving 10 bases between them. The CDR3 contains 14 residues. In DNA form, the CDR3 reads TGTGCCAGCAGTTTACAGGAAGTTCACACTGAAGCTTTCTTT. It encodes CASSLQEVHTEAFF.

This clonotype was detected a few times. The chain joins TRBV7-9 to TRBJ1-1; D is possibly TRBD1 (5 bases). Germline V gives CDR1 SEHNR, CDR2 FQNEAQ (reference sequence). CDR3 length: 14 amino acids. Trimming took off 5 bases at V and 2 bases at J, with 12 bases between the two ends. The CDR3 DNA sequence: TGTGCCAGCAGCCCGTCAGGGTTTAACACTGAAGCTTTCTTT. Its protein is CASSPSGFNTEAFF.

The V call is TRBV10-2, the J call TRBJ2-5; possibly TRBD1 or TRBD2 for D (6 bases each). Germline CDR1 WSHSY, CDR2 SAAADI. This CDR3 has 13 amino acids. Trimming stripped 2 bases from V and 5 bases from J, with 9 bases between. The CDR3 nucleotides are TGCGCCAGCAGTGAGCGGGGGCTGGAGACCCAGTACTTC. This gives the protein CASSERGLETQYF.

In its sample, this clonotype was seen a few times. The rearrangement links TRBV20-1 to TRBJ1-1, with no clear D. The V and J ends lost 6 bases and 4 bases respectively, with 21 bases between them. There are 15 residues in the CDR3. Germline lookup yields CDR1 DFQATT and CDR2 SNEGSKA (reference sequence). This CDR3 reads CSARQAGSGFTEAFF. As DNA, the CDR3 is TGCAGTGCCCGCCAGGCGGGGTCCGGTTTCACTGAAGCTTTCTTT.

This clonotype has just a few counts. The J gene is TRBJ2-3, the V gene TRBV2; TRBD1 might be the D (5 bases). CDR3 size: 15 residues. Germline CDR1 SNHLY, CDR2 FYNNEI. Trimming removed 4 bases from V and 1 base from J, with 12 bases in between. The CDR3 reads CASSAGHRGTDTQYF. The CDR3 region has the DNA TGTGCCAGCAGTGCAGGGCACCGGGGCACAGATACGCAGTATTTT. Full variable domain (rest looked up from reference TRBV2 and TRBJ2-3): EPEVTQTPSHQVTQMGQEVILRCVPISNHLYFYWYRQILGQKVEFLVSFYNNEISEKSEIFDDQFSVERPDGSNFTLKIRSTKLEDSAMYFCASSAGHRGTDTQYFGPGTRLTVL.

The V and J genes are TRBV6-2 or TRBV6-3 and TRBJ2-3; TRBD2 matches at 8 bases. Unmatched junction bases numbered 5, after V lost 5 bases and J lost 4 bases. Germline V lookup: CDR1 MNHEY, CDR2 SVGEGT. The CDR3 loop spans 14 amino acids. CDR3 amino acids: CASSRTSLADTQYF. The CDR3 bases are TGTGCCAGCAGTCGGACTAGCCTCGCAGATACGCAGTATTTT.

The chain joins TRBV20-1 to TRBJ2-7; no firm D call. The CDR3 extends over 15 amino acids. The V gene's germline CDR1 is DFQATT and CDR2 SNEGSKA (reference sequence). The V gene lost 0 bases and the J gene lost 2 bases, with 14 bases spanning the gap. CDR3 bases: TGCAGTGCTAGAGATAACAGCCTACACCCCTACGAGCAGTACTTC. Translated: CSARDNSLHPYEQYF.

The rearrangement uses TRBV15 and TRBJ1-2; D call uncertain. CDR3 length: 12 amino acids. Germline-derived CDR1 and CDR2 are LNHNV and YYDKDF (reference sequence). Deletions cut 1 base from V and 5 bases from J, with 5 bases between. The CDR3 DNA sequence: TGTGCCACCAGCAGAGCGAATTATGGCTACACCTTC. Protein sequence: CATSRANYGYTF. Based on the CDR3 plus reference TRBV15 and TRBJ1-2, the full variable domain is DAMVIQNPRYQVTQFGKPVTLSCSQTLNHNVMYWYQQKSSQAPKLLFHYYDKDFNNEADTPDNFQSRRPNTSFCFLDIRSPGLGDTAMYLCATSRANYGYTFGSGTRLTVV.

CDR3 residues: CATSRGNEQFF. CDR3 coding DNA: TGTGCCACCAGTCGAGGAAATGAGCAGTTCTTC. The chain recombines TRBV24-1 with TRBJ2-1; D is undetermined. This CDR3 has 11 residues. Trimming shortened V by 6 bases and J by 7 bases, and 6 bases separated the two germline ends. Germline CDR1 reads KGHDR; CDR2 reads SFDVKD.

V and J are TRBV4-3 and TRBJ2-1, with 7 nucleotides matching TRBD2. Unmatched junction bases numbered 3, after V lost 1 base and J lost 3 bases. This CDR3 spans 15 amino acids. Germline V gene lookup returns CDR1 LGHNA and CDR2 YSLEER. The CDR3 loop is CASSQVLASYNEQFF. The CDR3 DNA reads TGCGCCAGCAGCCAAGTACTAGCGAGCTACAATGAGCAGTTCTTC.

V is TRBV6-5 and J is TRBJ1-2; D not resolved. The CDR3 consists of 16 residues. The germline V gene encodes CDR1 MNHEY and CDR2 SVGAGI. V was shortened by 0 bases and J by 6 bases, with 17 bases between the two germline ends. CDR3 DNA sequence: TGTGCCAGCAGTTACTCGCACACAAGGTACACCGATGGCTACACCTTC. This translates into CASSYSHTRYTDGYTF.

This chain joins TRBV5-5 and TRBJ2-7; a weak D match, TRBD2 (6 bases). Germline CDR1 is SGHKS and CDR2 is YYEKEE (reference sequence). The CDR3 has 14 residues. V was clipped by 2 bases and J by 6 bases, with 15 bases between them. The CDR3 DNA follows: TGTGCCAGCAGCTTACCGACTAGTTCTGGCGAGCAGTACTTC. Translated, it gives CASSLPTSSGEQYF.

The chain couples TRBV20-1 to TRBJ2-1; tentatively, D is TRBD2 (6 bases). CDR1 DFQATT and CDR2 SNEGSKA come from the germline V gene (reference sequence). The CDR3 extends over 16 amino acids. V was clipped by 0 bases and J by 6 bases, with 18 bases between them. DNA of the CDR3: TGCAGTGCTAGAGATCAGCAACTAGCAATGGTCAATGAGCAGTTCTTC. It codes for CSARDQQLAMVNEQFF.

V gene TRBV30 combines with J gene TRBJ2-3, with 7 nucleotides matching TRBD2. The V gene end was trimmed by 0 bases and the J gene end by 0 bases; junction bases not matched to a gene: 6. The CDR3 has 16 amino acids. Germline loops: CDR1 GTSNPN, CDR2 SVGIG (reference sequence). CDR3 sequence reads: CAWSVRTSDSTDTQYF. As DNA, the CDR3 is TGTGCCTGGAGTGTGCGTACTAGCGACAGCACAGATACGCAGTATTTT.

This chain links TRBV27 with TRBJ2-1; D is possibly TRBD1 or TRBD2 (5 bases each). V lost 5 bases and J lost 12, with 17 bases in between. The germline gives CDR1 MNHEY, CDR2 SMNVEV (reference sequence). CDR3 size: 13 residues. CDR3 sequence reads: CASSPWDHRMQFF. DNA of the CDR3: TGTGCCAGCAGTCCATGGGACCACCGAATGCAGTTCTTC.

V gene TRBV4-1 combines with J gene TRBJ2-3; D uncertain. Germline-derived CDR1 and CDR2 are MGHRA and YSYEKL. V was trimmed by 0 bases and J by 3 bases, leaving 16 bases between them. The length of the CDR3 is 17 residues. The CDR3 sequence is CASSQDLPDRGTDTQYF. The CDR3 nucleotides are TGCGCCAGCAGCCAAGACCTCCCGGACCGCGGAACAGATACGCAGTATTTT.

The DNA of the CDR3 is TGTGCCAGCAGCCCAGGGACGTGGACCGGGAATGAGCAGTTCTTC. Protein: CASSPGTWTGNEQFF. This sequence joins TRBV7-2 and TRBJ2-1, with D perhaps given as TRBD1 or TRBD2 (5 bases each). The V end lost 5 bases, the J end lost 7 bases, and 18 bases lay between the germline ends. CDR1 is SGHTA, CDR2 FQGNSA, per germline. This CDR3 has 15 amino acids.

V and J are TRBV19 and TRBJ2-2; D gene uncertain. Germline V gene lookup returns CDR1 LNHDA and CDR2 SQIVND (reference sequence). The CDR3 is 16 residues long. V was trimmed by 3 bases and J by 3 bases, leaving 14 bases between them. CDR3 in DNA: TGTGCCAGTAGTATTAGCACAGACGTGGACACCGGGGAGCTGTTTTTT. Translating gives CASSISTDVDTGELFF. Drawing the rest from reference TRBV19 and TRBJ2-2, the complete variable domain is DGGITQSPKYLFRKEGQNVTLSCEQNLNHDAMYWYRQDPGQGLRLIYYSQIVNDFQKGDIAEGYSVSREKKESFPLTVTSAQKNPTAFYLCASSISTDVDTGELFFGEGSRLTVL.

This clonotype has just one count. This chain connects TRBV11-2 to TRBJ2-7, with a weak D call TRBD1 (6 bases). Germline CDR1 SGHAT, CDR2 FQNNGV. The V end lost 5 bases, the J end lost 3 bases, and 11 bases lay between the germline ends. CDR3 size: 13 residues. DNA of the CDR3: TGTGCCAGCAGCGATTGGGACAACTACGAGCAGTACTTC. Residues: CASSDWDNYEQYF.

The chain recombines TRBV6-2 or TRBV6-3 with TRBJ2-7; tentatively, D is TRBD1 (6 bases). CDR1 is MNHEY, CDR2 SVGEGT, per germline. V lost 2 bases, J lost 5 bases, and 25 bases lay in between. The CDR3 loop spans 18 amino acids. The CDR3 protein is CASSYRVLGTGSFHEQYF. The CDR3, as DNA: TGTGCCAGCAGTTACCGGGTACTTGGAACAGGGAGTTTCCACGAGCAGTACTTC.

J is TRBJ1-2 and V is TRBV20-1; D remains unclear. The germline CDR1 and CDR2 sequences are DFQATT and SNEGSKA (reference sequence). CDR3 size: 13 residues. The germline V and J ends were trimmed by 0 bases and 5 bases, with 10 bases remaining between them. The CDR3 is CSARDRAAYGYTF. The CDR3 DNA sequence: TGCAGTGCTAGAGATAGGGCAGCTTATGGCTACACCTTC.

The CDR3 sequence: CSVIVSSASSYNEQFF. The CDR3 DNA reads as TGCAGTGTCATTGTATCTAGCGCCAGCTCCTACAATGAGCAGTTCTTC. This sequence joins TRBV20-1 and TRBJ2-1; D possibly corresponds to TRBD2 (6 bases). The V gene lost 7 bases and the J gene lost 0 bases, with 19 bases spanning the gap. Germline assignment: CDR1 DFQATT and CDR2 SNEGSKA (reference sequence). This CDR3 is 16 amino acids long.

The gene calls are TRBV2 and TRBJ1-1; D may be TRBD1 (6 bases). Germline CDR1 SNHLY, CDR2 FYNNEI. CDR3 length equals 13 residues. Trimming shortened V by 7 bases and J by 0 bases, and 9 bases separated the two germline ends. The CDR3 sequence is CASKGGMNTEAFF. CDR3 DNA sequence: TGTGCCAGCAAGGGGGGAATGAACACTGAAGCTTTCTTT.

This chain uses TRBV7-8 with TRBJ2-3; D is perhaps TRBD2 (5 bases). Germline lookup yields CDR1 SGHVS and CDR2 FQNEAQ. This CDR3 contains 16 residues. V gave up 4 bases and J gave up 2 bases, with 16 bases separating them. The CDR3 DNA reads TGTGCCAGCAGCTCTGCCGGATGGGAGCACACAGATACGCAGTATTTT. This encodes CASSSAGWEHTDTQYF.